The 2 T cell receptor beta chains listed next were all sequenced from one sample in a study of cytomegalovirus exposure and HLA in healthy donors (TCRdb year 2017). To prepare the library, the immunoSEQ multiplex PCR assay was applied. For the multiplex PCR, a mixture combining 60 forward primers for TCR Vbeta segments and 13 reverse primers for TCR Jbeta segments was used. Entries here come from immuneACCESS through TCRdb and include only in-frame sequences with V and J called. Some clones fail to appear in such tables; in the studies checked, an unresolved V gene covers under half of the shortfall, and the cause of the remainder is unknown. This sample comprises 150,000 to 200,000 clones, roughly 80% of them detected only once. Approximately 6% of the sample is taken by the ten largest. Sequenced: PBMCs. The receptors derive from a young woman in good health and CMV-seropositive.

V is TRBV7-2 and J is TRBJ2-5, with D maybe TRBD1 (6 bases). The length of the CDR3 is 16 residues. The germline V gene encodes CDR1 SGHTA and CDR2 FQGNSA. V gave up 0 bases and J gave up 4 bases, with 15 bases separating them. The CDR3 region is CASSLAPSQGRETQYF. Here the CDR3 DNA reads TGTGCCAGCAGCTTAGCTCCTTCGCAGGGGAGAGAGACCCAGTACTTC.

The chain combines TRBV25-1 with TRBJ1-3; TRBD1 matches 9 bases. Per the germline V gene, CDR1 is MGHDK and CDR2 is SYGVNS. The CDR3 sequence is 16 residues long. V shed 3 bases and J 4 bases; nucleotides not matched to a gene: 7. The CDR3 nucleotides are TGTGCCAGCAGTGATCCAGTCGGGACAGGGGGAAACACCATATATTTT. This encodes CASSDPVGTGGNTIYF. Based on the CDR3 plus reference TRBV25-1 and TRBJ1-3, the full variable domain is EADIYQTPRYLVIGTGKKITLECSQTMGHDKMYWYQQDPGMELHLIHYSYGVNSTEKGDLSSESTVSRIRTEHFPLTLESARPSHTSQYLCASSDPVGTGGNTIYFGEGSWLTVV.